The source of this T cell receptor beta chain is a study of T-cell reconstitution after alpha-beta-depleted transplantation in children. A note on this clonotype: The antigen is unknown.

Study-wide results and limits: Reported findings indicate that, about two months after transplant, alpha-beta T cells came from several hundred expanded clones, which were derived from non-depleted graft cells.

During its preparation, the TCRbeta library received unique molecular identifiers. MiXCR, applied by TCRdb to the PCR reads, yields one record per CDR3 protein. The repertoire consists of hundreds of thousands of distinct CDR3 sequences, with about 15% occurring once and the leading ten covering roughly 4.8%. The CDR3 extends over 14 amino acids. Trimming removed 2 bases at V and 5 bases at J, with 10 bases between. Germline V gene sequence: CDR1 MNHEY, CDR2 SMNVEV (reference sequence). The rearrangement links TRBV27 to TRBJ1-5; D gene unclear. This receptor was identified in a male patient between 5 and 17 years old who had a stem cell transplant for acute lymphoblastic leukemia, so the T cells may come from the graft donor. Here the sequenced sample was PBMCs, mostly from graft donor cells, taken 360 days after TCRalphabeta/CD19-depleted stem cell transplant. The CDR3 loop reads CASSLMSTDQPQHF. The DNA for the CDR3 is TGTGCCAGCAGTTTAATGTCCACGGATCAGCCCCAGCATTTT.